A selection of T cell receptor beta chains follows, all from one sample in a study of blood T cell repertoires in COVID-19. Using immunoSEQ multiplex PCR, the repertoire was profiled, and TCRdb retains in-frame clones only, with some absent. The data contain about 63,000 clones, about 86% of them singletons. Sequenced: peripheral blood. All receptors derive from a human donor in a cohort sampled during active COVID-19. CDR3s include the opening cysteine and the closing phenylalanine or tryptophan. The order of the fields is D gene, V gene, J gene, clone size, CDR3 DNA, CDR3 protein. The D gene is left open where the match is weak. Expanded clones get a size class; other rows say once, few or many, or leave the size out.

d_call: TRBD1; v_call: TRBV7-9; j_call: TRBJ1-4; clone_size: NA; cdr3_nt: TGTGCCAGCAGCTTAGGGACAGGGGGTACTAATGAAAAACTGTTTTTT; cdr3_aa: CASSLGTGGTNEKLFF
d_call: TRBD1; v_call: TRBV3-1/TRBV3-2; j_call: TRBJ1-3; clone_size: few; cdr3_nt: TGTGCCAGCAGCCAATCCCAGGGGGCGAACACCATATATTTT; cdr3_aa: CASSQSQGANTIYF
d_call: NA; v_call: TRBV7-2; j_call: TRBJ1-4; clone_size: NA; cdr3_nt: TGTGCCAGCAGCTTAGCGACGGGAAATGAAAAACTGTTTTTT; cdr3_aa: CASSLATGNEKLFF
d_call: NA; v_call: TRBV7-8; j_call: TRBJ2-7; clone_size: NA; cdr3_nt: TGTGCCAGCAGCCCCGGGGGGCCTAGCTCCTACGAGCAGTACTTC; cdr3_aa: CASSPGGPSSYEQYF
d_call: NA; v_call: TRBV6-2/TRBV6-3; j_call: TRBJ2-1; clone_size: once; cdr3_nt: TGTGCCAGCAGTTATTGGAGGAACCGGACCTACAATGAGCAGTTCTTC; cdr3_aa: CASSYWRNRTYNEQFF
d_call: TRBD1; v_call: TRBV29-1; j_call: TRBJ1-4; clone_size: NA; cdr3_nt: TGCAGCGTTGTGGGGACAGGGATTGGACCTGAAAAACTGTTTTTT; cdr3_aa: CSVVGTGIGPEKLFF
d_call: TRBD2; v_call: TRBV19; j_call: TRBJ2-7; clone_size: NA; cdr3_nt: TGTGCCAGTAGTATCGCCGCTAGCGGGGGGGTATACGAGCAGTACTTC; cdr3_aa: CASSIAASGGVYEQYF
d_call: TRBD1; v_call: TRBV27; j_call: TRBJ2-7; clone_size: NA; cdr3_nt: TGTGCCAGCAGTTTATCAGGGGGGACAGGGTACTCCTACGAGCAGTACTTC; cdr3_aa: CASSLSGGTGYSYEQYF
d_call: NA; v_call: TRBV11-3; j_call: TRBJ1-5; clone_size: NA; cdr3_nt: TGTGCCAGCGGGAGGGCAGGGTGTCAGCCCCAGCATTTT; cdr3_aa: CASGRAGCQPQHF
d_call: NA; v_call: TRBV6-6; j_call: TRBJ2-2; clone_size: NA; cdr3_nt: TGTGCCAGCAGTTACTCGGGGGGATCGGGGGAGCTGTTTTTT; cdr3_aa: CASSYSGGSGELFF
d_call: NA; v_call: TRBV9; j_call: TRBJ2-7; clone_size: NA; cdr3_nt: TGTGCCAGCAGCACAGCCCCATCTACCGAGCAGTACTTC; cdr3_aa: CASSTAPSTEQYF
d_call: TRBD1; v_call: TRBV11-2; j_call: TRBJ2-7; clone_size: NA; cdr3_nt: TGTGCCAGCAGCCCGTACCCCAGGGGGCCCTCCTCCTACGAGCAGTACTTC; cdr3_aa: CASSPYPRGPSSYEQYF
d_call: NA; v_call: TRBV28; j_call: TRBJ2-7; clone_size: NA; cdr3_nt: TGTGCCAGCAGCCTCGGACAGAATACGTACTTC; cdr3_aa: CASSLGQNTYF
d_call: TRBD2; v_call: TRBV3-1/TRBV3-2; j_call: TRBJ2-7; clone_size: NA; cdr3_nt: TGTGCCAGCAGCCAAGATGAGGGGATAAGGACTAGCGGGGGTCTGGTATACGAGCAGTACTTC; cdr3_aa: CASSQDEGIRTSGGLVYEQYF
d_call: NA; v_call: TRBV3-1/TRBV3-2; j_call: TRBJ1-6; clone_size: once; cdr3_nt: TGTGCCAGCAGCCAAGCTCTGTCCCTCCACTTT; cdr3_aa: CASSQALSLHF
d_call: NA; v_call: TRBV28; j_call: TRBJ1-6; clone_size: NA; cdr3_nt: TGTGCCAGCAGTCCCAGGCCGGATTCACCCCTCCACTTT; cdr3_aa: CASSPRPDSPLHF
d_call: NA; v_call: TRBV19; j_call: TRBJ1-1; clone_size: NA; cdr3_nt: TGTGCCAGTAGTCCCGGAGTAATGAACACTGAAGCTTTCTTT; cdr3_aa: CASSPGVMNTEAFF
d_call: TRBD2; v_call: TRBV2; j_call: TRBJ2-5; clone_size: NA; cdr3_nt: TGTGCCAGCAGTCCCATCACTAGCGGCCCTGGGTACTTC; cdr3_aa: CASSPITSGPGYF
d_call: NA; v_call: TRBV5-1; j_call: TRBJ1-2; clone_size: NA; cdr3_nt: TGCGCCAGCAGCTTCTCCGGGTATGGCTACACCTTC; cdr3_aa: CASSFSGYGYTF
d_call: NA; v_call: TRBV4-1; j_call: TRBJ2-2; clone_size: few; cdr3_nt: TGCGCCAGCAGAGGGGGGGCAGGGGAGCTGTTTTTT; cdr3_aa: CASRGGAGELFF
d_call: TRBD2; v_call: TRBV7-2; j_call: TRBJ2-6; clone_size: NA; cdr3_nt: TGTGCCAGCAGCCCCGGGGGGGGTGGGGCCAACGTCCTGACTTTC; cdr3_aa: CASSPGGGGANVLTF
d_call: NA; v_call: TRBV9; j_call: TRBJ2-2; clone_size: NA; cdr3_nt: TGTGCCAGCAGCCCCGGGGACACCGGGGAGCTGTTTTTT; cdr3_aa: CASSPGDTGELFF
d_call: TRBD1; v_call: TRBV27; j_call: TRBJ1-2; clone_size: NA; cdr3_nt: TGTGCCAGCAGTCCCTCTTTGACAGGGATCTATGGCTACACCTTC; cdr3_aa: CASSPSLTGIYGYTF
d_call: NA; v_call: TRBV21-1; j_call: TRBJ1-1; clone_size: NA; cdr3_nt: TGTGCCAGCCTTTGGTGGGAGAGCGCTGAAGCTTTCTTT; cdr3_aa: CASLWWESAEAFF
d_call: NA; v_call: TRBV6-4; j_call: TRBJ2-7; clone_size: NA; cdr3_nt: TGTGCCAGCAGTGAAGGGGCGGGAACTGGGTACGAGCAGTACTTC; cdr3_aa: CASSEGAGTGYEQYF
d_call: NA; v_call: TRBV6-6; j_call: TRBJ2-3; clone_size: NA; cdr3_nt: TGTGCCAGCAGTTACAACATTGCGGGGCGGGCGGATACGCAGTATTTT; cdr3_aa: CASSYNIAGRADTQYF
d_call: TRBD1; v_call: TRBV4-2; j_call: TRBJ1-3; clone_size: NA; cdr3_nt: TGTGCCAGCAGCCCCGGCACAGGGGGCATTGGAAACACCATATATTTT; cdr3_aa: CASSPGTGGIGNTIYF
d_call: NA; v_call: TRBV11-2; j_call: TRBJ2-6; clone_size: once; cdr3_nt: TGTGCCAGCAGGGATGGTGCCCGGGGAAGAATCTCTGGGGCCAACGTCCTGACTTTC; cdr3_aa: CASRDGARGRISGANVLTF
d_call: NA; v_call: TRBV2; j_call: TRBJ2-5; clone_size: NA; cdr3_nt: TGTGCCAGCAGTGAACCAGGGTGGGGGCGAAATTCCGAGACCCAGTACTTC; cdr3_aa: CASSEPGWGRNSETQYF
d_call: NA; v_call: TRBV7-2; j_call: TRBJ2-1; clone_size: NA; cdr3_nt: TGTGCCAGCAGCTTAAAGCATTCGTTCTCCTACAATGAGCAGTTCTTC; cdr3_aa: CASSLKHSFSYNEQFF
d_call: NA; v_call: TRBV20-1; j_call: TRBJ2-1; clone_size: once; cdr3_nt: TGCAGTGCTAGAGTGCAGGAGCAGTTCTTC; cdr3_aa: CSARVQEQFF
d_call: TRBD2; v_call: TRBV27; j_call: TRBJ2-7; clone_size: NA; cdr3_nt: TGTGCCAGCAGCTCCGTAGCGGGGGGATCCTACGAGCAGTACTTC; cdr3_aa: CASSSVAGGSYEQYF
d_call: TRBD2; v_call: TRBV19; j_call: TRBJ2-2; clone_size: NA; cdr3_nt: TGTGCCAGTATAACCGGGACTAGGGGCACCGGGGAGCTGTTTTTT; cdr3_aa: CASITGTRGTGELFF
d_call: TRBD2; v_call: TRBV5-6; j_call: TRBJ2-3; clone_size: NA; cdr3_nt: TGTGCCAGCAGCTTGGGACTAGCGGGAACAGATACGCAGTATTTT; cdr3_aa: CASSLGLAGTDTQYF
d_call: NA; v_call: TRBV7-9; j_call: TRBJ2-6; clone_size: once; cdr3_nt: TGTGCCAGCAGCTCCTTCGGTGCAGGGCAAACTTCTGGGGCCAACGTCCTGACTTTC; cdr3_aa: CASSSFGAGQTSGANVLTF
d_call: NA; v_call: TRBV20-1; j_call: TRBJ2-3; clone_size: NA; cdr3_nt: TGCAGTGCACCTAGAGCAGATACGCAGTATTTT; cdr3_aa: CSAPRADTQYF
d_call: TRBD1; v_call: TRBV28; j_call: TRBJ1-5; clone_size: few; cdr3_nt: TGTGCCAGCAGTTTGCAGGGGGCACGCAATCAGCCCCAGCATTTT; cdr3_aa: CASSLQGARNQPQHF
d_call: NA; v_call: TRBV4-3; j_call: TRBJ2-1; clone_size: NA; cdr3_nt: TGCGCCAGCAGCCAAGGACTTTTAACAGCGGGCCACCTCTACAATGAGCAGTTCTTC; cdr3_aa: CASSQGLLTAGHLYNEQFF
d_call: TRBD2; v_call: TRBV4-3; j_call: TRBJ2-1; clone_size: NA; cdr3_nt: TGCGCCAGCAGCCTTGGGACTAGCGGATCCTCCTACAATGAGCAGTTCTTC; cdr3_aa: CASSLGTSGSSYNEQFF
d_call: NA; v_call: TRBV11-3; j_call: TRBJ2-5; clone_size: NA; cdr3_nt: TGTGCCAGCAGCTTAAGGGGGTATGGCCAAGAGACCCAGTACTTC; cdr3_aa: CASSLRGYGQETQYF